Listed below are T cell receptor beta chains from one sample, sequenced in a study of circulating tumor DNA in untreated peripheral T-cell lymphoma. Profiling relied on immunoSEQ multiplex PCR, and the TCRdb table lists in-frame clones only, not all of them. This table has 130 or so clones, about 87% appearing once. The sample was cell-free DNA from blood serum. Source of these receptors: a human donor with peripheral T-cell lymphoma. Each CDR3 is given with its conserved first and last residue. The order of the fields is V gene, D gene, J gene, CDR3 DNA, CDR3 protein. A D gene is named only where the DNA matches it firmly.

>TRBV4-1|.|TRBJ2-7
TGTGCCAGCAGCCACGGGCTTCCCTACGAGCAGTACTTC
CASSHGLPYEQYF
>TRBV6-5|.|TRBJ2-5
TGTGCCAGCAGTTACAGGGGGAGGGAGACCCAGTACTTC
CASSYRGRETQYF
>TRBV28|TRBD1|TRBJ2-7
TGTGCCAGCAGTACAACAGGGGACGAGCAGTACTTC
CASSTTGDEQYF